What follows are 15 T cell receptor beta chains derived from one specimen sequenced in a study of CD8 T cells in Susac syndrome. The RNA, roughly 0.5 to 1 ug, was put through reverse transcription using random hexamers. TCRdb ran MiXCR on the immunoSEQ multiplex PCR reads and lists one entry per CDR3 protein. The sample contains some 150,000 distinct CDR3 sequences, roughly 95% of which appear only once. The specimen sequenced was CD4+ T cells from PBMCs. The receptor set was obtained from a human donor in good health.

This clonotype occurred once. The chain joins TRBV25-1 to TRBJ1-1; D is possibly TRBD1 (6 bases). The CDR3 loop spans 14 amino acids. Trimming cost V 6 bases and J 2 bases, with 13 bases left between them. Germline CDR1 MGHDK, CDR2 SYGVNS. The CDR3 is CASRSTGENTEAFF. The CDR3 nucleotides are TGTGCCAGCAGATCGACAGGTGAAAACACTGAAGCTTTCTTT.

In nucleotides, the CDR3 is TGTGCCATCAGTGGGGCAACAGGGTACCAAGAGACCCAGTACTTC. This translates into CAISGATGYQETQYF. This sequence joins TRBV10-3 and TRBJ2-5, with D perhaps matching TRBD1 (6 bases). With 4 bases removed from V and 0 bases from J, the gap between germline ends came to 12 bases. CDR1 ENHRY and CDR2 SYGVKD come from the germline V gene. This CDR3 has 15 residues.

This clonotype was picked up one time. The gene calls are TRBV7-8 and TRBJ2-5; 8 bases match TRBD2. The CDR3 loop spans 16 amino acids. The germline V gene has CDR1 SGHVS and CDR2 FQNEAQ. Trimming cost V 2 bases and J 5 bases; bases outside gene matches: 10. CDR3 protein: CASSLYSGRSEETQYF. In nucleotides, the CDR3 is TGTGCCAGCAGCTTATACAGCGGGAGAAGTGAGGAGACCCAGTACTTC.

The J gene is TRBJ2-2, the V gene TRBV5-6; perhaps TRBD1 as D (6 bases). The CDR3 consists of 15 residues. Trimming pared 3 bases from V and 8 bases from J, leaving 17 bases between. Germline V gene sequence: CDR1 SGHDT, CDR2 YYEEEE. The CDR3 reads CASSSSPGVGGELFF. CDR3 DNA: TGTGCCAGCAGCTCTAGTCCAGGGGTTGGTGGGGAGCTGTTTTTT.

This clonotype was recorded once. This sequence joins TRBV2 and TRBJ2-7; TRBD2 matches 7 bases. Germline loops: CDR1 SNHLY, CDR2 FYNNEI. The CDR3 runs to 14 residues. The junction had 10 bases not matched to a gene; V was cut back by 7 bases and J by 4 bases. The CDR3 region has the DNA TGTGCCAGCACTGTCGGGAGGCTGAGGTACGAGCAGTACTTC. The encoded protein is CASTVGRLRYEQYF.

The V call is TRBV3-1, the J call TRBJ2-3; 8 nucleotides match TRBD1. This CDR3 region has 15 residues. The V and J ends lost 0 bases and 9 bases, in that order; junction bases with no gene match: 8. Per germline, CDR1 LGHDT and CDR2 YNNKEL (reference sequence). CDR3 protein: CASSQDRAGGQTQYF. CDR3 nucleotides: TGTGCCAGCAGCCAAGATAGGGCAGGGGGCCAGACGCAGTATTTT.

The chain couples TRBV7-9 to TRBJ1-5; unclear D gene. V dropped 1 base and J dropped 6 bases, with 7 bases sitting between them. CDR3 size: 13 residues. Germline loops: CDR1 SEHNR, CDR2 FQNEAQ (reference sequence). As DNA, the CDR3 is TGTGCCAGCAGCTTAGGAGATTTTCAGCCCCAGCATTTT. Amino acid sequence: CASSLGDFQPQHF.

The genes are TRBV7-9 and TRBJ2-5; 7 nucleotides agree with TRBD2. Germline trimming cut 1 base from V and 4 bases from J; bases unmatched to any gene: 9. The CDR3 length is 16 residues. CDR1 is SEHNR, CDR2 FQNEAQ, per germline (reference sequence). In DNA form, the CDR3 reads TGTGCCAGCAGCTTAGTTCGGGGGAGCGGGGTAGAGACCCAGTACTTC. Residues: CASSLVRGSGVETQYF.

The CDR3 DNA follows: TGCAGCGTGAGGGGAACGGAGTTATATGGCTACACCTTC. Its translation is CSVRGTELYGYTF. This chain uses TRBV29-1 with TRBJ1-2; D might be TRBD1 (5 bases). The CDR3 totals 13 residues. The germline gives CDR1 SQVTM, CDR2 ANQGSEA. Trimming stripped 6 bases from V and 5 bases from J, with 16 bases between.

V is TRBV20-1 and J is TRBJ2-2; TRBD2 matches at 9 bases. From germline, CDR1 is DFQATT and CDR2 SNEGSKA (reference sequence). The CDR3 runs 14 residues. With 5 bases clipped from V and 3 bases from J, the junction kept 4 bases outside the gene matches. The CDR3 protein is CSAVSGSDTGELFF. Here the CDR3 DNA reads TGCAGTGCTGTTAGCGGGAGTGACACCGGGGAGCTGTTTTTT.

J is TRBJ2-7 and V is TRBV5-1; 9 nucleotides line up with TRBD1. In germline, CDR1 is SGHRS, CDR2 YFSETQ. The J segment lost 2 bases and the V segment lost 4 bases, leaving 10 bases of the junction unmatched. This CDR3 region has 16 residues. The chain's CDR3 is CASSVAGQGFTYEQYF. The CDR3 nucleotides read TGCGCCAGCAGCGTTGCGGGACAGGGCTTCACCTACGAGCAGTACTTC.

In this sample, this clonotype turned up once. The genes are TRBV20-1 and TRBJ2-1; 10 positions match TRBD2. The junction had 7 bases not matched to a gene; V was cut back by 5 bases and J by 6 bases. Germline values: CDR1 DFQATT, CDR2 SNEGSKA (reference sequence). CDR3 length equals 14 residues. The CDR3 DNA sequence: TGCAGTGCTCCACAGCGGGAGGGCGGCAATGAGCAGTTCTTC. It is translated as CSAPQREGGNEQFF.

The V call is TRBV13, the J call TRBJ2-3, with D possibly TRBD1 on 6 matching bases. This CDR3 comprises 16 residues. Germline CDR1 PRHDT, CDR2 FYEKMQ (reference sequence). The ends were cut back, 2 bases at V and 0 bases at J, with 12 bases in the middle. The DNA of the CDR3 is TGTGCCAGCAGCTTACCCGGGACACTAAGCACAGATACGCAGTATTTT. This sequence encodes CASSLPGTLSTDTQYF.

The chain uses TRBV6-5 and TRBJ2-7; D is uncertain. CDR3 length: 17 residues. The germline V gene has CDR1 MNHEY and CDR2 SVGAGI. V was clipped by 1 base and J by 0 bases, with 16 bases between them. CDR3 loop: CASSYFDARAYSYEQYF. The CDR3 nucleotides read TGTGCCAGCAGTTACTTCGATGCTCGCGCATACTCCTACGAGCAGTACTTC.

This clonotype came up once. The CDR3: CASRGLEQFF. Written as DNA, the CDR3 is TGTGCCAGTAGGGGGCTTGAGCAGTTCTTC. The rearrangement uses TRBV6-1 and TRBJ2-1, with 7 bases lining up with TRBD1. V dropped 9 bases and J dropped 9; count of bases not matched to a gene: 2. Germline-derived CDR1 and CDR2 are MNHNS and SASEGT. The CDR3 contains 10 residues.